This T cell receptor beta chain was observed in a study of blood T cell repertoires in COVID-19. Study-level background: COVID-19 samples, acute and convalescent, were from the United States, Italy and Spain.

Germline-derived CDR1 and CDR2 are MNHNY and SVGAGI (reference sequence). The CDR3 contains 14 residues. The ends were cut back, 6 bases at V and 0 bases at J, with 12 bases in the middle. Authors' data handling: Amplification of reference gene primers provided the estimated nucleated cell counts. Sequenced by immunoSEQ multiplex PCR; TCRdb stores in-frame clones only, minus some. V and J calls and clone size are given by that table; D and trimming were obtained from the DNA. The sample includes a few hundred thousand clones, approximately 83% of them seen just once. Residents of about two dozen US areas, aged roughly 18 to 89 years, made up the participants.

This chain links TRBV6-6 with TRBJ2-7; tentatively, D is TRBD1 (6 bases). The receptor was derived from a man between 25 and 39 years old who had recovered from COVID-19. What was sequenced was PBMCs or T cells enriched from blood (not recorded which). The CDR3 spells CASSRGSRSYEQYF. CDR3 bases: TGTGCCAGCAGCAGGGGATCTCGCTCCTACGAGCAGTACTTC.